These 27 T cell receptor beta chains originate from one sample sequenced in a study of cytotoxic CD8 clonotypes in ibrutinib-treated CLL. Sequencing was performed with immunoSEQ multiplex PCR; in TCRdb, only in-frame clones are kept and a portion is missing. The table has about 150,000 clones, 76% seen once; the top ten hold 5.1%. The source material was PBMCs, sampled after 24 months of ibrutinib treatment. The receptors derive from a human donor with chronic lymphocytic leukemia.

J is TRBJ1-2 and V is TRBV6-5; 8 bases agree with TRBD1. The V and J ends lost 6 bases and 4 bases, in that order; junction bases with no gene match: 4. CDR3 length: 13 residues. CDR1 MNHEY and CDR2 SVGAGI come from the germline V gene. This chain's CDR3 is CASRRGQGYGYTF. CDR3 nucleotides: TGTGCCAGCAGACGAGGACAGGGCTATGGCTACACCTTC.

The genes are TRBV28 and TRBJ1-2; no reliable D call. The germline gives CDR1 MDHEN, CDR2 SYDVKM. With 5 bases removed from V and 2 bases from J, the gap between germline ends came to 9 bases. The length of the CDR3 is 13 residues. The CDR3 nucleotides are TGTGCCAGCAGTCCGGACCCCAACTATGGCTACACCTTC. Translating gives CASSPDPNYGYTF.

The CDR3 region has the DNA TGTGCCAGCACGCCAGGGGGGGGCTATGGCTACACCTTC. This sequence encodes CASTPGGGYGYTF. The genes are TRBV4-2 and TRBJ1-2; 7 bases map to TRBD1. Germline-derived CDR1 and CDR2 are LGHNA and YNFKEQ. The V and J ends lost 7 bases and 4 bases, in that order; junction bases with no gene match: 6. The CDR3 extends over 13 amino acids.

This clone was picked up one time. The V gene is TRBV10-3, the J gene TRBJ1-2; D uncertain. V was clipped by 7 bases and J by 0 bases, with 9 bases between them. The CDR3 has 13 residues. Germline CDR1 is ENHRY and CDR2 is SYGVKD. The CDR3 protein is CAITAGANYGYTF. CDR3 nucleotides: TGTGCCATCACGGCCGGAGCTAACTATGGCTACACCTTC.

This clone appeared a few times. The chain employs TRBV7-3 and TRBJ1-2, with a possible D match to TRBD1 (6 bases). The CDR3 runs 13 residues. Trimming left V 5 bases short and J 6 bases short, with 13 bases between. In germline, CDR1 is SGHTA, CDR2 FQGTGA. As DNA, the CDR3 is TGTGCCAGCAGCCAACTGGGGGGCCATGGCTACACCTTC. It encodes CASSQLGGHGYTF.

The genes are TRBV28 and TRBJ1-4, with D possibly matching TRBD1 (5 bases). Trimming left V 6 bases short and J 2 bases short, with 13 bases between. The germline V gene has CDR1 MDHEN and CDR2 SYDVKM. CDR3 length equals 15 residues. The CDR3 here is CASSLSGATNEKLFF. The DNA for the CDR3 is TGTGCCAGCAGCCTCTCTGGGGCGACTAATGAAAAACTGTTTTTT.

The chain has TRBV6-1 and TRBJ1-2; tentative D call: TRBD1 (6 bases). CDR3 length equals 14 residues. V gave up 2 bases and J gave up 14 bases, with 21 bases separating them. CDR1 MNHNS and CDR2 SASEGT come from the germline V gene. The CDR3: CASSESGGDLEGTF. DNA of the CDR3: TGTGCCAGCAGTGAATCTGGGGGCGACCTTGAAGGGACCTTC.

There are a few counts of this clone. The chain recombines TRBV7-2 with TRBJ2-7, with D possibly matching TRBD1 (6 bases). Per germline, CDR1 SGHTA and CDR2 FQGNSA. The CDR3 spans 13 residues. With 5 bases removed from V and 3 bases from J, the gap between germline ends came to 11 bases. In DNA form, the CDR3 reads TGTGCCAGCAGCCGCTGGACAGACTACGAGCAGTACTTC. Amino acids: CASSRWTDYEQYF. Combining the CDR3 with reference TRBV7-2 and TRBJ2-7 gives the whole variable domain GAGVSQSPSNKVTEKGKDVELRCDPISGHTALYWYRQSLGQGLEFLIYFQGNSAPDKSGLPSDRFSAERTGGSVSTLTIQRTQQEDSAVYLCASSRWTDYEQYFGPGTRLTVT.

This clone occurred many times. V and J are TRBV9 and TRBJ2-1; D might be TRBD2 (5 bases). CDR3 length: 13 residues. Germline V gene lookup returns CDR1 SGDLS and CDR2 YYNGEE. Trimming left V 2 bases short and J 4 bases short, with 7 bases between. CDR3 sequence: CASSVSEYNEQFF. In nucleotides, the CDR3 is TGTGCCAGCAGCGTTAGCGAGTACAATGAGCAGTTCTTC.

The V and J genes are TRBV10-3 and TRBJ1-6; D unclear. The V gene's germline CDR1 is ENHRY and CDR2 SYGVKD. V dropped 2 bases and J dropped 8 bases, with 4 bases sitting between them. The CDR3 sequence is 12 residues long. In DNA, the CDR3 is TGTGCCATCAGTGAGGACTATTCACCCCTCCACTTT. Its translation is CAISEDYSPLHF.

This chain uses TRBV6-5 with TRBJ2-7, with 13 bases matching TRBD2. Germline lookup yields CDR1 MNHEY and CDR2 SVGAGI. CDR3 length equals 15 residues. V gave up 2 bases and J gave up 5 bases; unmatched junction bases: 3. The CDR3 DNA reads TGTGCCAGCAGTTACGCACTAGCGGGGGGGCACGAGCAGTACTTC. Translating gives CASSYALAGGHEQYF.

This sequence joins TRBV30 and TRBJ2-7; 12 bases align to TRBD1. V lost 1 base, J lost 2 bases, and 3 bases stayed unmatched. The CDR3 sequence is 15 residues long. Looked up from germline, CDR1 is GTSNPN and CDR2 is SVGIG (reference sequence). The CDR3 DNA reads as TGTGCCTGGAGTGCGGGACAGGGGGCAACCTACGAGCAGTACTTC. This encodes CAWSAGQGATYEQYF.

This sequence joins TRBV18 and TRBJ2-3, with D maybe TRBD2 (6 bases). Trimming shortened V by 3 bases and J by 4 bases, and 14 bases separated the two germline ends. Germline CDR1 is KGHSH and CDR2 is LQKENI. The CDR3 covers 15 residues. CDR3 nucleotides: TGTGCCAGCTCACCCGCCGGGGGTCGTTCAGATACGCAGTATTTT. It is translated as CASSPAGGRSDTQYF.

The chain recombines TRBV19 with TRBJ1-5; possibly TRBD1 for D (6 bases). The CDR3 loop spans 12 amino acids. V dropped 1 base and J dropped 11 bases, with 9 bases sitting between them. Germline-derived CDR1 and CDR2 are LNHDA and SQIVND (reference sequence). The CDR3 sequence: CASSIARDTQHF. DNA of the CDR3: TGTGCCAGTAGTATAGCCCGGGACACCCAGCATTTT.

The CDR3 reads CASAPRGNTEAFF. CDR3 DNA sequence: TGTGCCAGCGCCCCCAGGGGGAACACTGAAGCTTTCTTT. This chain joins TRBV18 and TRBJ1-1, with a possible D match to TRBD1 (6 bases). CDR1 and CDR2 from the germline V gene are KGHSH and LQKENI. V lost 8 bases and J 1 base, leaving 11 bases between the germline ends. There are 13 residues in the CDR3.

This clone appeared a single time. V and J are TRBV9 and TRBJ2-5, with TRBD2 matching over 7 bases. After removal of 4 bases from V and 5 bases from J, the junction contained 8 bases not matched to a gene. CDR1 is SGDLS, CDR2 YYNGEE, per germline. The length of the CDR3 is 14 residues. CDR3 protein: CASSPRWGGETQYF. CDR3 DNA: TGTGCCAGCAGCCCCCGATGGGGGGGGGAGACCCAGTACTTC.

The CDR3 protein is CSVGQGGEAFF. The CDR3 DNA reads as TGCAGCGTCGGACAGGGGGGTGAAGCTTTCTTT. The chain has TRBV29-1 and TRBJ1-1, with 10 bases that match TRBD1. Trimming cost V 6 bases and J 7 bases; bases outside gene matches: 2. This CDR3 has 11 amino acids. From germline, CDR1 is SQVTM and CDR2 ANQGSEA.

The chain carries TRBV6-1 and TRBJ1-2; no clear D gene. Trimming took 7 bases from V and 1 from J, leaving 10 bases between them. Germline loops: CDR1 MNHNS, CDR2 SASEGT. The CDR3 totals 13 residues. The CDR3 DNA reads TGTGCCAGCACACCGGTGGGTAACTATGGCTACACCTTC. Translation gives CASTPVGNYGYTF.

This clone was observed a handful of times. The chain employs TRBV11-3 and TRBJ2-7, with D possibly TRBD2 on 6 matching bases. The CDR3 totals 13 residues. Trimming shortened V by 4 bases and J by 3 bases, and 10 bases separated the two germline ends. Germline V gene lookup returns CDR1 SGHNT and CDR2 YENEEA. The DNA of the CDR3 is TGTGCCAGCAGCTCAGGGACTGGCTACGAGCAGTACTTC. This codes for CASSSGTGYEQYF. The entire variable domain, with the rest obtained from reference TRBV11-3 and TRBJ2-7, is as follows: EAGVVQSPRYKIIEKKQPVAFWCNPISGHNTLYWYLQNLGQGPELLIRYENEEAVDDSQLPKDRFSAERLKGVDSTLKIQPAELGDSAVYLCASSSGTGYEQYFGPGTRLTVT.

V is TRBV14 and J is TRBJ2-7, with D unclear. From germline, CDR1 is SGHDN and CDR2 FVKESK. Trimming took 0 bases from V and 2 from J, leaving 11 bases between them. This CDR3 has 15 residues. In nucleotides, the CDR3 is TGTGCCAGCAGCCAAGACGTCCCCGGACCCTACGAGCAGTACTTC. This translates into CASSQDVPGPYEQYF.

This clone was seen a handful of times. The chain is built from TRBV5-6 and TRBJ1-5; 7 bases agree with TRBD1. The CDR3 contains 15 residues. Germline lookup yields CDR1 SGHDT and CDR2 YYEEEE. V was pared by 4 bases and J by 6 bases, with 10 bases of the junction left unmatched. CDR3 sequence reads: CASSRIGDSGQPQHF. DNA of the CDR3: TGTGCCAGCAGCCGCATTGGGGACAGCGGTCAGCCCCAGCATTTT.

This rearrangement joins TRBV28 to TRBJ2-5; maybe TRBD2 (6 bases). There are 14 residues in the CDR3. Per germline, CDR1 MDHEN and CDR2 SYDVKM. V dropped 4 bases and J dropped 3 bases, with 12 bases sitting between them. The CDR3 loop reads CASSSTAGKETQYF. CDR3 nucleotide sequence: TGTGCCAGCAGTTCCACCGCGGGAAAAGAGACCCAGTACTTC.

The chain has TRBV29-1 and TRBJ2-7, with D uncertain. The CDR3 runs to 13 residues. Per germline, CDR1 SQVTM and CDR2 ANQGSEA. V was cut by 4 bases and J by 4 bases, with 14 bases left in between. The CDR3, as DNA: TGCAGCGTTGTTCAGAACCTAGGGTACGAGCAGTACTTC. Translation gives CSVVQNLGYEQYF.

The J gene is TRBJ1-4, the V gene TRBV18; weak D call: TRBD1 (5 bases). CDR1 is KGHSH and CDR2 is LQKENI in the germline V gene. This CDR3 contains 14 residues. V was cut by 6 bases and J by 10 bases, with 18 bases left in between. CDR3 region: CASSPPGQIGKLFF. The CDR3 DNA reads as TGTGCCAGCTCCCCTCCCGGACAAATCGGAAAACTGTTTTTT.

The CDR3 is CASGMTGDYGYTF. The CDR3 DNA is TGTGCTAGTGGGATGACAGGGGACTATGGCTACACCTTC. This chain uses TRBV12-5 with TRBJ1-2, with 8 nucleotides matching TRBD1. The CDR3 extends over 13 amino acids. Germline CDR1 and CDR2: LGHNT and FRNRAP. J was trimmed by 3 bases and V by 6 bases; bases with no gene match: 3.

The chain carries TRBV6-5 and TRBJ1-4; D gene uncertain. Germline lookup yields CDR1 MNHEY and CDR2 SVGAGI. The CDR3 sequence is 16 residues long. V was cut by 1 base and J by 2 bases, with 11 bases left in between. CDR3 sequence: CASSYWAESTNEKLFF. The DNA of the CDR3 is TGTGCCAGCAGTTACTGGGCGGAATCTACTAATGAAAAACTGTTTTTT.

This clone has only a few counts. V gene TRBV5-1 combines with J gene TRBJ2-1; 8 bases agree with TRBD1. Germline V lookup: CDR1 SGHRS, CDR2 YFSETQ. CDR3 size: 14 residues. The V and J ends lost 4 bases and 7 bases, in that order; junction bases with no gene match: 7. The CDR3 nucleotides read TGCGCCAGCAGCGCAGGACAGGGTGAGAATGAGCAGTTCTTC. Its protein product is CASSAGQGENEQFF.